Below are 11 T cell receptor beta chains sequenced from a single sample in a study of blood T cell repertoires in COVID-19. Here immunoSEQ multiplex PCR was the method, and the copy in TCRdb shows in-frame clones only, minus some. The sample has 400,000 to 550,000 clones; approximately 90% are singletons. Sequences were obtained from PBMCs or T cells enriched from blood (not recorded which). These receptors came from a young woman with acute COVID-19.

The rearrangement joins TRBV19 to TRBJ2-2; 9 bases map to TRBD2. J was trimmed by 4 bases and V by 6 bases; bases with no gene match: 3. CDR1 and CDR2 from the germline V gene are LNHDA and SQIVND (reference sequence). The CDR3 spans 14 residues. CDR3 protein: CASRPSGITGELFF. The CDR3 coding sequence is TGTGCCAGTAGACCTAGCGGGATCACCGGGGAGCTGTTTTTT. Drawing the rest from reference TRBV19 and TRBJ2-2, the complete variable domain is DGGITQSPKYLFRKEGQNVTLSCEQNLNHDAMYWYRQDPGQGLRLIYYSQIVNDFQKGDIAEGYSVSREKKESFPLTVTSAQKNPTAFYLCASRPSGITGELFFGEGSRLTVL.

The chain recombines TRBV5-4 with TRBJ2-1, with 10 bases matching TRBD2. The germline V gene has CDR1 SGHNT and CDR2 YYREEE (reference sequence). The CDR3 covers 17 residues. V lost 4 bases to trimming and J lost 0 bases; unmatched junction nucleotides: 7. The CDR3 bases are TGTGCCAGCAGCCATCGACTAGCGGGTAGCTCCTACAATGAGCAGTTCTTC. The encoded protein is CASSHRLAGSSYNEQFF.

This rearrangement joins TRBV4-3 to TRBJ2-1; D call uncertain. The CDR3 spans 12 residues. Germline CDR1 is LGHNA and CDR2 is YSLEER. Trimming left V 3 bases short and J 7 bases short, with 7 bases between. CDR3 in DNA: TGCGCCAGCAGCCATTTCCAGAATGAGCAGTTCTTC. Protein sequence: CASSHFQNEQFF.

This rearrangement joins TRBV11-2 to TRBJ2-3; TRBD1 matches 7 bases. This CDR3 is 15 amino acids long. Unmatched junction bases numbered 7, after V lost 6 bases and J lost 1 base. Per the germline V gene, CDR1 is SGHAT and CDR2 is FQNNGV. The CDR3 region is CASRKPGTGTDTQYF. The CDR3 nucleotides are TGTGCCAGCAGAAAACCGGGGACAGGCACAGATACGCAGTATTTT.

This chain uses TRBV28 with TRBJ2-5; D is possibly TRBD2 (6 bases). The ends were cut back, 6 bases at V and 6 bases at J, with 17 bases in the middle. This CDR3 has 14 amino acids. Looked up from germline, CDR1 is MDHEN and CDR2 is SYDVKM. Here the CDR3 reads CASSLSPGRQTQYF. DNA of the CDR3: TGTGCCAGCAGCCTTAGCCCGGGGAGGCAGACCCAGTACTTC. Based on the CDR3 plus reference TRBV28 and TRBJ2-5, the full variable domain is DVKVTQSSRYLVKRTGEKVFLECVQDMDHENMFWYRQDPGLGLRLIYFSYDVKMKEKGDIPEGYSVSREKKERFSLILESASTNQTSMYLCASSLSPGRQTQYFGPGTRLLVL.

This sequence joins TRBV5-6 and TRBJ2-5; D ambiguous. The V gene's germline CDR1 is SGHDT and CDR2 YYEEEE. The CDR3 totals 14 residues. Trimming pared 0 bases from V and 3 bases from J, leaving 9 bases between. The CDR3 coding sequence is TGTGCCAGCAGCTTGGTTTTGGCGGAAGAGACCCAGTACTTC. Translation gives CASSLVLAEETQYF.

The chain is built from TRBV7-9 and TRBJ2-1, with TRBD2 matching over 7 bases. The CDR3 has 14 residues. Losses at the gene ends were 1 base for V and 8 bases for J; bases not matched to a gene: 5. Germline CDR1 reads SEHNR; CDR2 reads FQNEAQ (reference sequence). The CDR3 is CASSLDPGGYEQFF. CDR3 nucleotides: TGTGCCAGCAGCTTAGATCCGGGAGGCTATGAGCAGTTCTTC.

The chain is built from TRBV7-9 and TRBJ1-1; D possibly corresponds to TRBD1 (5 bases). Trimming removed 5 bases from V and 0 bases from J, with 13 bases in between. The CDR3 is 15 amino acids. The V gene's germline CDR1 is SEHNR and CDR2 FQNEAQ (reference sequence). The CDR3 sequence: CASSRDQGVNTEAFF. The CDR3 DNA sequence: TGTGCCAGCAGCCGAGATCAGGGTGTGAACACTGAAGCTTTCTTT.

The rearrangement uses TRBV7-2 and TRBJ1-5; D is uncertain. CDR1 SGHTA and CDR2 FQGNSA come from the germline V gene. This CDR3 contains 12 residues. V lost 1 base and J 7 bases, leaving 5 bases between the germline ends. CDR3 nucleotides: TGTGCCAGCAGCTTAGTTAGCCAGCCCCAGCATTTT. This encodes CASSLVSQPQHF.

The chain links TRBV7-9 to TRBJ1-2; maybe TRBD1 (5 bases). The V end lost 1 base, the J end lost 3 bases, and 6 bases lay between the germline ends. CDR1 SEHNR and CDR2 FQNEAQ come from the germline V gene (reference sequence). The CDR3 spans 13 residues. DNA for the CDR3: TGTGCCAGCAGCTTAGTACAGGACTATGGCTACACCTTC. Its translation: CASSLVQDYGYTF.

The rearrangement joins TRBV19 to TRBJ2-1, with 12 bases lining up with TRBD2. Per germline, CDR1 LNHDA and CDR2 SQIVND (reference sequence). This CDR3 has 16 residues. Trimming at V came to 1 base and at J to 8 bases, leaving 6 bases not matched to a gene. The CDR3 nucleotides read TGTGCCAGTAGTATAGGTCTAGCGGGAGGGCGCGATGAGCAGTTCTTC. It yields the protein CASSIGLAGGRDEQFF.